This TCR beta chain was documented in a study of beta chain features in type 1 diabetes. The study's findings and limits: A pattern of fewer insertions and more deletions at VDJ junctions was seen in type 1 diabetes patients. Moderate but significant shortening of TCRB CDR3s was recorded in all four CD4+ subsets from Type 1 diabetes patients. Patients showed naive, central memory and Treg TCRB repertoires that appeared more similar than those of healthy donors.

Sequencing targeted expressed TCRB transcripts, as all isolated RNA had been reverse transcribed. TCRdb's copy holds only in-frame clones and misses some; the assay was immunoSEQ multiplex PCR. The data hold under 350,000 clones, with roughly a quarter observed a single time. Sorted CD4+ subsets: naive, central memory, regulatory, stem cell-like memory (CD45RO/CCR7/CD25/CD127/CD95/CD27 panel). Turning to this clone: Antigen specificity is unknown.

This TCR came from a woman under 40 with type 1 diabetes. What was sequenced was naive CD4+ T cells from blood.

The CDR3 spells CASTLTGLVLNEQFF. CDR3 sequence (DNA): TGTGCCAGCACACTAACGGGACTAGTACTCAATGAGCAGTTCTTC. The chain joins TRBV2 to TRBJ2-1, with 8 bases fitting TRBD2. Germline V gene sequence: CDR1 SNHLY, CDR2 FYNNEI. The CDR3 sequence is 15 residues long. V dropped 7 bases and J dropped 6; count of bases not matched to a gene: 11.